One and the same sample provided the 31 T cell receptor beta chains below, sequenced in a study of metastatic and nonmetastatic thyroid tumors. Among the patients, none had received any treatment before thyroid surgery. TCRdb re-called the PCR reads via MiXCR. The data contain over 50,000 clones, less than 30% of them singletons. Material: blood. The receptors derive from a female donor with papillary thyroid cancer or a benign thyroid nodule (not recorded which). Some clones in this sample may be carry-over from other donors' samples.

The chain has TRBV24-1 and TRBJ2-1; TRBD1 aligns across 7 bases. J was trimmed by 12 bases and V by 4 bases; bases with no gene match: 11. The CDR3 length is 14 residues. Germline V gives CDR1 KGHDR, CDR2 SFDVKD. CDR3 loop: CATSERRQGVGQFF. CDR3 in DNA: TGTGCCACCAGTGAACGGAGACAGGGTGTGGGGCAGTTCTTC.

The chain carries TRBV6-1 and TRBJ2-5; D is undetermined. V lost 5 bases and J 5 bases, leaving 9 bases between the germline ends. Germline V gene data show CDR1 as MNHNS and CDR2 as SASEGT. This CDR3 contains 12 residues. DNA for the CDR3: TGTGCCAGCAGTCAAATGTGGGAGACCCAGTACTTC. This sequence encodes CASSQMWETQYF.

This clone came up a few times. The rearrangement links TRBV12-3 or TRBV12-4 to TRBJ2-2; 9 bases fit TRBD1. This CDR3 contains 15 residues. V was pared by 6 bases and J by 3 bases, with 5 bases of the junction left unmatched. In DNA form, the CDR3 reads TGTGCCAGCAGCCTCGGGACAGGGTACACCGGGGAGCTGTTTTTT. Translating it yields CASSLGTGYTGELFF.

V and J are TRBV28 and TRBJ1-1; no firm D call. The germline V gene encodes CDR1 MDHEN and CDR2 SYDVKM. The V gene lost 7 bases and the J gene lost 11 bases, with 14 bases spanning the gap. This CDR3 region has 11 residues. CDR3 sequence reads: CASNGLDGAFF. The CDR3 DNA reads TGTGCCAGCAATGGACTTGATGGGGCTTTCTTT. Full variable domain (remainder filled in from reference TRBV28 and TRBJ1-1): DVKVTQSSRYLVKRTGEKVFLECVQDMDHENMFWYRQDPGLGLRLIYFSYDVKMKEKGDIPEGYSVSREKKERFSLILESASTNQTSMYLCASNGLDGAFFGQGTRLTVV.

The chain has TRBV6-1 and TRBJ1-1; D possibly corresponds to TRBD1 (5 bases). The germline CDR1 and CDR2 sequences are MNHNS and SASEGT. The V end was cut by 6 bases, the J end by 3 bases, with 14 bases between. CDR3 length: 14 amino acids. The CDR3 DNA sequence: TGTGCCAGCAGACCCCGGGGGGGTGACACTGAAGCTTTCTTT. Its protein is CASRPRGGDTEAFF.

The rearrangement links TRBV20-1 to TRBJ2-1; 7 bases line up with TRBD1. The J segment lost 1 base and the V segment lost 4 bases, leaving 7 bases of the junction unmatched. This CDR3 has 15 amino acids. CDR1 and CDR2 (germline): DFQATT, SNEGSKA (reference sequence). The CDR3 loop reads CSAISNRGSYNEQFF. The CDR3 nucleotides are TGCAGTGCTATTTCGAACAGGGGTTCCTACAATGAGCAGTTCTTC.

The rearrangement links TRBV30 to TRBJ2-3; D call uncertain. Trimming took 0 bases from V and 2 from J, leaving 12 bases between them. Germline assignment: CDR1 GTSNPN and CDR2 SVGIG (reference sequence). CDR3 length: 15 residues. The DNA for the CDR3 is TGTGCCTGGAGTGTACCCGCAGCTAACACAGATACGCAGTATTTT. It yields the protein CAWSVPAANTDTQYF.

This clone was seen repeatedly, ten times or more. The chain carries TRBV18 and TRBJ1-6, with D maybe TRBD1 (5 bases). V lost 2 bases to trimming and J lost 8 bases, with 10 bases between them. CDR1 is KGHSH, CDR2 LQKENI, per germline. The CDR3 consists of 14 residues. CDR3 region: CASSPSGFDSPLHF. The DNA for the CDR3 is TGTGCCAGCTCACCATCAGGGTTTGATTCACCCCTCCACTTT.

DNA for the CDR3: TGTGCCAGCAGCCCTCGAACCCTGCGGGAAGCTTTCTTT. It encodes CASSPRTLREAFF. This sequence joins TRBV7-9 and TRBJ1-1; no reliable D call. The CDR3 is 13 residues long. The germline V gene has CDR1 SEHNR and CDR2 FQNEAQ (reference sequence). Trimming stripped 5 bases from V and 8 bases from J, with 15 bases between.

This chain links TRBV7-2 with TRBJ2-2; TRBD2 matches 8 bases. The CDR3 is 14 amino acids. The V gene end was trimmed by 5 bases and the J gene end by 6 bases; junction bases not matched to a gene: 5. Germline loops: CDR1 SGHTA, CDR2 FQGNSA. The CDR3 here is CASSPSGSSGELFF. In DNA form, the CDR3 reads TGTGCCAGCAGCCCGAGCGGGAGCTCCGGGGAGCTGTTTTTT.

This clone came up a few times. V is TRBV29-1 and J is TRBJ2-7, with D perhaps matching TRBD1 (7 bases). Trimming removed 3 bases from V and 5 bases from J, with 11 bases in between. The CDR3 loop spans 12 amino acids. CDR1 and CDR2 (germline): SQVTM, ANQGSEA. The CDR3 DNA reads TGCAGCGTTGACCGGGGGACAGACGAGCAGTACTTC. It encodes CSVDRGTDEQYF.

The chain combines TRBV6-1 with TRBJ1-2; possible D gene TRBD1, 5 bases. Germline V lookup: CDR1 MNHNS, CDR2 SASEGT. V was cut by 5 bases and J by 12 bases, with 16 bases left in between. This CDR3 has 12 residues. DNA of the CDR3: TGTGCCAGCAGTCCCCCTAAGGGGCGAAACACCTTC. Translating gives CASSPPKGRNTF.

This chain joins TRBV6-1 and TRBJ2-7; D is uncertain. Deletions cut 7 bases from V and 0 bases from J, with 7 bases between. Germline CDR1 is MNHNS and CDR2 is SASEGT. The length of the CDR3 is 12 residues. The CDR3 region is CASTVSSYEQYF. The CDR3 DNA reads TGTGCCAGCACAGTGAGCTCCTACGAGCAGTACTTC.

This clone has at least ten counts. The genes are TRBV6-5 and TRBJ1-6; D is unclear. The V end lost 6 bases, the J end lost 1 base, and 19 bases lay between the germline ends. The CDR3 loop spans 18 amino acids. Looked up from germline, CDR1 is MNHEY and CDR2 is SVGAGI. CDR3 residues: CASRNREIIVSYNSPLHF. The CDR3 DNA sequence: TGTGCCAGCAGAAACCGGGAAATTATAGTGTCCTATAATTCACCCCTCCACTTT.

CDR3 sequence reads: CAWTLTYGYEQYF. The CDR3 DNA reads as TGTGCCTGGACTTTAACATACGGGTACGAGCAGTACTTC. The chain carries TRBV30 and TRBJ2-7; D call uncertain. CDR1 and CDR2 (germline): GTSNPN, SVGIG (reference sequence). There are 13 residues in the CDR3. Trimming pared 4 bases from V and 4 bases from J, leaving 14 bases between.

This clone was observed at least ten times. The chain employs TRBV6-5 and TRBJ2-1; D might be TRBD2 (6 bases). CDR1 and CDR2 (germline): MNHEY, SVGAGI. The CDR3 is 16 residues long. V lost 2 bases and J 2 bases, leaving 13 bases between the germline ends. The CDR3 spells CASSYEERAAYNEQFF. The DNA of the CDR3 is TGTGCCAGCAGTTACGAGGAGCGGGCAGCCTACAATGAGCAGTTCTTC.

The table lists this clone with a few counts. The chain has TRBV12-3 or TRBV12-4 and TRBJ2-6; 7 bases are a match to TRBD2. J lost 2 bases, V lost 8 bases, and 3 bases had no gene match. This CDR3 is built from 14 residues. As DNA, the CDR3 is TGTGCCAGCTTACGGGAGGCTGGGGCCAACGTCCTGACTTTC. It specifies CASLREAGANVLTF.

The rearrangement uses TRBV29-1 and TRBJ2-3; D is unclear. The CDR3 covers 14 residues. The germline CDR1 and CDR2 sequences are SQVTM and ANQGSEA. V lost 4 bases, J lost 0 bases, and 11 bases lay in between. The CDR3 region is CSVGRGSSTDTQYF. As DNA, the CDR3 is TGCAGCGTTGGAAGAGGCTCTAGCACAGATACGCAGTATTTT.

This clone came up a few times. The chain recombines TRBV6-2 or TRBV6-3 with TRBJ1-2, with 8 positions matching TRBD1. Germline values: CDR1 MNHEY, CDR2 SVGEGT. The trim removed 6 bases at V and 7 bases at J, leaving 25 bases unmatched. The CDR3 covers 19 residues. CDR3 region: CASRTFSSGRTGPMSGYTF. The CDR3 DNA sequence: TGTGCCAGCAGAACGTTTTCTAGTGGAAGGACAGGGCCAATGTCTGGCTACACCTTC.

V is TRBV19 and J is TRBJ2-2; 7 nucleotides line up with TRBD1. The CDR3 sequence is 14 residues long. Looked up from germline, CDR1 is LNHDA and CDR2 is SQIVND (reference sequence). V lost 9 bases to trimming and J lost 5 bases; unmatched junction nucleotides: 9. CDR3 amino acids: CASFGQAGTGELFF. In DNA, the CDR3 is TGTGCCAGCTTCGGACAGGCTGGTACCGGGGAGCTGTTTTTT.

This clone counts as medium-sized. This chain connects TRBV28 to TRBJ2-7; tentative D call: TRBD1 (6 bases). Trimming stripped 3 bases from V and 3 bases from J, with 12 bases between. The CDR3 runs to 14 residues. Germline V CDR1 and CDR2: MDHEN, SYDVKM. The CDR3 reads CASSFYRAVYEQYF. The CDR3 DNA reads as TGTGCCAGCAGTTTCTACAGGGCGGTCTACGAGCAGTACTTC.

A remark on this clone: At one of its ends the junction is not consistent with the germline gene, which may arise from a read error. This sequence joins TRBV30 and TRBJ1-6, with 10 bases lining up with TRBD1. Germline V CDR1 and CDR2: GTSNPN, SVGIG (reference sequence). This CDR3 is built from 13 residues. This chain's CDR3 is CAWHGTGDSPLHF. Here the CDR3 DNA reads TGTGCCTGGCACGGGACAGGGGATTCTCCCCTCCACTTT.

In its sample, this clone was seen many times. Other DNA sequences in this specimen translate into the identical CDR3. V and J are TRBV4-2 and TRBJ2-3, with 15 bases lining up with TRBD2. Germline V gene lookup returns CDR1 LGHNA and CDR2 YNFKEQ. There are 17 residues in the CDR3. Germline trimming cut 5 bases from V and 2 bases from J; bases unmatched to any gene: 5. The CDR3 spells CASSGTSGRTFTDTQYF. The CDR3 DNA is TGTGCCAGCAGCGGGACTAGCGGGAGGACCTTCACAGATACGCAGTATTTT.

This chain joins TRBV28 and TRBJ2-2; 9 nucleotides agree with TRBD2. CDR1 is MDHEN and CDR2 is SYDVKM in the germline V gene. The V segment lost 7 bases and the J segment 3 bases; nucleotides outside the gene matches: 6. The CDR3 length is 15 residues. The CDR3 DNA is TGTGCCAGCACCATTGGCGGGAGGGACACCGGGGAGCTGTTTTTT. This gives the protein CASTIGGRDTGELFF.

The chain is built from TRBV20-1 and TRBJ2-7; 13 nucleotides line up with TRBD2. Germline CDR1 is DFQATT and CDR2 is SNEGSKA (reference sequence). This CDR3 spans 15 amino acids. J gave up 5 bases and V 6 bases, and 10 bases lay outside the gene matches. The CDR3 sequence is CSAARTSGSIDEQYF. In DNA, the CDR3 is TGCAGTGCCGCTCGGACTAGCGGGAGCATCGACGAGCAGTACTTC.

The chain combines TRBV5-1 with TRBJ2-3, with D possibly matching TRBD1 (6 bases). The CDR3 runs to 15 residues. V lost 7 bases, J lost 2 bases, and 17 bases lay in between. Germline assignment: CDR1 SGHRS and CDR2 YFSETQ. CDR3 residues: CASEPFRGFTDTQYF. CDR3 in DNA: TGCGCCAGCGAGCCATTCAGGGGATTCACAGATACGCAGTATTTT.

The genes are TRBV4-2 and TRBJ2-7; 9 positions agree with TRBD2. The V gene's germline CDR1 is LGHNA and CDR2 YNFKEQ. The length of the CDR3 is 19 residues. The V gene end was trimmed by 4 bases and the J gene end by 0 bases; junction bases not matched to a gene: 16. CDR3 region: CASSPPGVSGSDPSYEQYF. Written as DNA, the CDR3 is TGTGCCAGCAGCCCCCCGGGGGTTAGCGGGAGCGATCCCTCCTACGAGCAGTACTTC.

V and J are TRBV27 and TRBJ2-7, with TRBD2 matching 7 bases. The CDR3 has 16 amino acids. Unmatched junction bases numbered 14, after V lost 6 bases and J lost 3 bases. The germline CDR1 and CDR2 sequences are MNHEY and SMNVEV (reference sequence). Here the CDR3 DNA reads TGTGCCAGCAGCCAAGGACCGGGGGGAGTTGGCTACGAGCAGTACTTC. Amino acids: CASSQGPGGVGYEQYF.

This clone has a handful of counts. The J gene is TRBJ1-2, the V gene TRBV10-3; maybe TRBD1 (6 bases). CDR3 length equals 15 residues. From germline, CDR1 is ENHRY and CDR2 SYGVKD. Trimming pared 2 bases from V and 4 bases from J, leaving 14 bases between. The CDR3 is CAISEGGGQVYGYTF. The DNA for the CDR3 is TGTGCCATCAGTGAGGGAGGGGGGCAGGTCTATGGCTACACCTTC.

The DNA of the CDR3 is TGTGCCAGCAGAGATCTAGGACAGACTGAAGCTTTCTTT. It yields the protein CASRDLGQTEAFF. This rearrangement joins TRBV6-2 or TRBV6-3 to TRBJ1-1; tentatively, D is TRBD1 (6 bases). Trimming pared 6 bases from V and 5 bases from J, leaving 13 bases between. The CDR3 runs to 13 residues. In germline, CDR1 is MNHEY, CDR2 SVGEGT.

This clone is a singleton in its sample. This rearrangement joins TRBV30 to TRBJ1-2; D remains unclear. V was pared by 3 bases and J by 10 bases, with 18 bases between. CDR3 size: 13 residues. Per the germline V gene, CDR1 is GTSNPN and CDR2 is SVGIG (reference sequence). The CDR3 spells CAWSAEEGGVYTF. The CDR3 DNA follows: TGTGCCTGGAGCGCGGAGGAGGGAGGCGTCTACACCTTC.